These 10 T cell receptor beta chains share one sample of origin, sequenced in a study of cytomegalovirus exposure and HLA in healthy donors. Vbeta (60) and Jbeta (13) primers were used in the PCR. Assay: immunoSEQ multiplex PCR; the TCRdb copy retains only in-frame clones and omits some. The repertoire includes 150,000 or so clones, 65% to 80% of them detected once, and roughly 2.8% sits in the top ten. Input material: PBMCs. The receptors stem from a man aged 18 to 35 in good health and CMV-seronegative.

This clone appeared once. The chain combines TRBV12-5 with TRBJ1-1; possibly TRBD1 for D (6 bases). Trimming removed 5 bases at V and 4 bases at J, with 20 bases between. Germline V lookup: CDR1 LGHNT, CDR2 FRNRAP. The CDR3 extends over 16 amino acids. The CDR3 reads CASGPLRPEGGTEAFF. In DNA, the CDR3 is TGTGCTAGTGGTCCTTTAAGACCGGAAGGGGGCACTGAAGCTTTCTTT.

The chain joins TRBV19 to TRBJ2-7; possibly TRBD1 for D (6 bases). The V gene's germline CDR1 is LNHDA and CDR2 SQIVND (reference sequence). The ends were cut back, 4 bases at V and 2 bases at J, with 15 bases in the middle. CDR3 length: 15 residues. CDR3 nucleotide sequence: TGTGCCAGTAGTAAGTCCGCCGGGACAACCTACGAGCAGTACTTC. It encodes CASSKSAGTTYEQYF.

V and J are TRBV12-5 and TRBJ1-1; D possibly corresponds to TRBD1 (5 bases). Germline CDR1 is LGHNT and CDR2 is FRNRAP. The CDR3 sequence is 13 residues long. Between the trimmed V and J ends, which lost 6 bases and 8 bases, there was a span of 16 bases. CDR3 coding DNA: TGTGCTAGTGGCCCTGGACATCTCGCCGAAGCTTTCTTT. Its protein product is CASGPGHLAEAFF.

The CDR3 protein is CASRPGDRVSTGELFF. Here the CDR3 DNA reads TGCGCCAGCCGCCCCGGGGACAGGGTATCCACCGGGGAGCTGTTTTTT. The J gene is TRBJ2-2, the V gene TRBV5-1; TRBD1 matches at 9 bases. The junction had 11 bases not matched to a gene; V was cut back by 7 bases and J by 4 bases. The CDR3 has 16 residues. Germline assignment: CDR1 SGHRS and CDR2 YFSETQ.

In the case of this clone: Relative to the germline gene, one junction end is altered; a read error may explain this. V gene TRBV5-4 combines with J gene TRBJ2-6; D may be TRBD1 (5 bases). From germline, CDR1 is SGHNT and CDR2 YYREEE (reference sequence). This CDR3 is built from 15 residues. This CDR3 reads CASSLDASGANGLTF. As DNA, the CDR3 is TGTGCCAGCAGCTTGGATGCCTCTGGGGCCAACGGCCTGACTTTC.

The J gene is TRBJ1-4, the V gene TRBV7-9; 8 nucleotides align to TRBD1. This CDR3 contains 17 residues. The trim removed 1 base at V and 13 bases at J, leaving 17 bases unmatched. The V gene's germline CDR1 is SEHNR and CDR2 FQNEAQ (reference sequence). The DNA for the CDR3 is TGTGCCAGCAGCTTAGTAGGAGGCTGGACAGGGAAAGACGGACTGTTTTTT. This translates into CASSLVGGWTGKDGLFF. The variable domain in full, completed from reference TRBV7-9 and TRBJ1-4, reads DTGVSQNPRHKITKRGQNVTFRCDPISEHNRLYWYRQTLGQGPEFLTYFQNEAQLEKSRLLSDRFSAERPKGSFSTLEIQRTEQGDSAMYLCASSLVGGWTGKDGLFFGSGTQLSVL.

This chain links TRBV6-5 with TRBJ2-2, with 10 bases lining up with TRBD1. V dropped 4 bases and J dropped 4; count of bases not matched to a gene: 6. Germline values: CDR1 MNHEY, CDR2 SVGAGI. The CDR3 covers 16 residues. The CDR3 bases are TGTGCCAGCAGTTGGGGACAGGGGATCGCCACCGGGGAGCTGTTTTTT. It specifies CASSWGQGIATGELFF.

The rearrangement joins TRBV19 to TRBJ1-4; D is possibly TRBD1 (5 bases). Germline V lookup: CDR1 LNHDA, CDR2 SQIVND (reference sequence). This CDR3 region has 11 residues. Trimming removed 8 bases from V and 7 bases from J, with 8 bases in between. This CDR3 reads CASLGLEKLFF. DNA of the CDR3: TGTGCCAGTCTGGGGCTTGAAAAACTGTTTTTT.

The sample holds many counts of this clone. The chain combines TRBV10-1 with TRBJ2-1, with 7 bases lining up with TRBD1. Germline V CDR1 and CDR2: WNHNN, SYGVQD (reference sequence). The CDR3 is 14 amino acids. The V gene end was trimmed by 8 bases and the J gene end by 5 bases; junction bases not matched to a gene: 9. CDR3: CASPTGKGNNEQFF. CDR3 bases: TGCGCCAGCCCGACAGGGAAAGGAAACAATGAGCAGTTCTTC.

This clone was counted a single time. This rearrangement joins TRBV2 to TRBJ1-1, with D possibly being TRBD1 (5 bases). The V and J ends lost 6 bases and 11 bases respectively, with 19 bases between them. This CDR3 region has 13 residues. Germline CDR1 reads SNHLY; CDR2 reads FYNNEI. CDR3 sequence: CASRNRGRLEAFF. The CDR3 DNA follows: TGTGCCAGCAGGAATCGGGGGAGGTTGGAGGCTTTCTTT.